The 31 T cell receptor beta chains presented below share a single source sample, sequenced in a study of shared clonotypes between healthy human individuals. Method: immunoSEQ multiplex PCR; TCRdb's copy keeps in-frame clones and lacks some. The sample yields 1.5 million to 2.5 million clones, less than 95% seen once. Selected positively for CCR7 and CD45RO-negative, naive CD8 cells excluded terminally differentiated effector memory CD45RA+ cells. Sequencing was performed on naive CD8+ T cells sorted from blood. The receptor source for this set is a man in his late teens or twenties in good health.

The count of this clone is one. V is TRBV7-9 and J is TRBJ1-2, with no clear D. Germline V gene sequence: CDR1 SEHNR, CDR2 FQNEAQ (reference sequence). Trimming removed 5 bases from V and 2 bases from J, with 9 bases in between. The CDR3 runs to 13 residues. The CDR3 nucleotides are TGTGCCAGCAGCAAGACCGAGAACTATGGCTACACCTTC. It specifies CASSKTENYGYTF.

With regard to this clone: One end of the junction varies from germline; a read error may be responsible. The chain carries TRBV7-9 and TRBJ2-2, with 14 bases that match TRBD2. The CDR3 runs to 19 residues. Germline CDR1 SEHNR, CDR2 FQNEAQ (reference sequence). The CDR3 DNA is TGTGCCAGCATCTTAACCTTGACTAGCGGGAGGGCTAACACCGGGGAGCTGTTTTTT. Translating it yields CASILTLTSGRANTGELFF.

This clone was recorded once. This chain links TRBV9 with TRBJ1-1, with 7 bases identical to TRBD1. The trim removed 3 bases at V and 0 bases at J, leaving 8 bases unmatched. Germline V gene data show CDR1 as SGDLS and CDR2 as YYNGEE. The CDR3 has 16 residues. The CDR3 region has the DNA TGTGCCAGCAGCGCCGAACGACAGGGAATGAACACTGAAGCTTTCTTT. It yields the protein CASSAERQGMNTEAFF.

The chain uses TRBV6-9 and TRBJ1-2; weak D call: TRBD1 (5 bases). This CDR3 is 13 amino acids long. The ends were cut back, 3 bases at V and 7 bases at J, with 12 bases in the middle. From germline, CDR1 is MNHGY and CDR2 SVAAGI. The CDR3 here is CASSYATVSGYTF. CDR3 DNA sequence: TGTGCCAGCAGTTACGCGACAGTGAGTGGCTACACCTTC.

On this clone itself: Other nucleotide sequences in the sample specify the same CDR3. The chain recombines TRBV7-9 with TRBJ2-7, with 8 bases matching TRBD2. This CDR3 is 12 amino acids long. With 5 bases clipped from V and 5 bases from J, the junction kept 2 bases outside the gene matches. Per germline, CDR1 SEHNR and CDR2 FQNEAQ (reference sequence). CDR3 residues: CASSPGGHEQYF. The CDR3 nucleotides are TGTGCCAGCAGCCCGGGGGGGCACGAGCAGTACTTC.

This chain connects TRBV5-1 to TRBJ2-3, with D possibly being TRBD1 (6 bases). The germline V and J ends were trimmed by 4 bases and 2 bases, with 11 bases remaining between them. CDR3 size: 14 residues. CDR1 SGHRS and CDR2 YFSETQ come from the germline V gene. CDR3 loop: CASSRTDLTDTQYF. The CDR3 DNA is TGCGCCAGCAGCAGGACAGACCTCACAGATACGCAGTATTTT.

V is TRBV13 and J is TRBJ2-7; D may correspond to TRBD1 or TRBD2 (6 bases each). Germline V gene data show CDR1 as PRHDT and CDR2 as FYEKMQ (reference sequence). CDR3 length equals 15 residues. V gave up 5 bases and J gave up 4 bases, with 18 bases separating them. The CDR3 region has the DNA TGTGCCAGCAGCCGAGGGGGTAGCGGAGGATACGAGCAGTACTTC. Its protein product is CASSRGGSGGYEQYF.

This chain uses TRBV27 with TRBJ2-7; 7 bases line up with TRBD2. This CDR3 region has 14 residues. V was pared by 3 bases and J by 7 bases, with 9 bases of the junction left unmatched. The V gene's germline CDR1 is MNHEY and CDR2 SMNVEV (reference sequence). CDR3 residues: CASSFSRGSTEQYF. The CDR3 DNA sequence: TGTGCCAGCAGTTTCTCGCGGGGGAGTACGGAGCAGTACTTC.

The V and J genes are TRBV28 and TRBJ1-5; D is uncertain. V was pared by 4 bases and J by 3 bases, with 10 bases between. The germline CDR1 and CDR2 sequences are MDHEN and SYDVKM. This CDR3 has 14 residues. The CDR3 region has the DNA TGTGCCAGCAGTTCCCCCAACCCCAATCAGCCCCAGCATTTT. Residues: CASSSPNPNQPQHF.

V is TRBV6-5 and J is TRBJ2-7, with 9 bases aligning to TRBD1. Germline trimming cut 6 bases from V and 2 bases from J; bases unmatched to any gene: 5. This CDR3 is built from 14 residues. CDR1 and CDR2 from the germline V gene are MNHEY and SVGAGI. CDR3 sequence (DNA): TGTGCCAGCAGCAGGACAGGGGAAACCTACGAGCAGTACTTC. It specifies CASSRTGETYEQYF.

J is TRBJ2-5 and V is TRBV2; a possible D gene is TRBD2 (6 bases). The V gene's germline CDR1 is SNHLY and CDR2 FYNNEI. The CDR3 extends over 17 amino acids. V gave up 4 bases and J gave up 1 base, with 19 bases separating them. CDR3 in DNA: TGTGCCAGCAGTGGAATAGCGGTGTGGTATCTCCAAGAGACCCAGTACTTC. This sequence encodes CASSGIAVWYLQETQYF.

About this clone: The sample holds other DNA sequences that translate to the same CDR3. The gene calls are TRBV4-1 and TRBJ2-7, with D tentatively TRBD1 (5 bases). V dropped 1 base and J dropped 3 bases, with 13 bases sitting between them. This CDR3 is built from 15 residues. Germline values: CDR1 MGHRA, CDR2 YSYEKL. The CDR3 loop reads CASSQVQGTGYEQYF. The DNA of the CDR3 is TGCGCCAGCAGCCAAGTTCAGGGTACAGGCTACGAGCAGTACTTC.

The chain carries TRBV4-1 and TRBJ1-3; D possibly corresponds to TRBD1 (5 bases). Germline V gives CDR1 MGHRA, CDR2 YSYEKL. There are 15 residues in the CDR3. The V end lost 0 bases, the J end lost 3 bases, and 9 bases lay between the germline ends. The CDR3 sequence: CASSQEDTGGNTIYF. DNA for the CDR3: TGCGCCAGCAGCCAAGAGGACACGGGTGGAAACACCATATATTTT.

This clone was observed a single time. The chain employs TRBV7-9 and TRBJ2-7; 8 bases are a match to TRBD1. Germline-derived CDR1 and CDR2 are SEHNR and FQNEAQ (reference sequence). V shed 2 bases and J 2 bases; nucleotides not matched to a gene: 5. The length of the CDR3 is 15 residues. The CDR3 loop reads CASSLFQGAAYEQYF. The CDR3 DNA reads TGTGCCAGCAGCTTATTCCAGGGGGCCGCCTACGAGCAGTACTTC.

The V call is TRBV7-9, the J call TRBJ2-4; TRBD1 is a possible D gene (6 bases). The length of the CDR3 is 17 residues. Germline loops: CDR1 SEHNR, CDR2 FQNEAQ (reference sequence). Trimming removed 1 base at V and 5 bases at J, with 18 bases between. The DNA of the CDR3 is TGTGCCAGCAGCTTAGATTACAGGGAATGGAGGCAAAACATTCAGTACTTC. It codes for CASSLDYREWRQNIQYF.

V and J are TRBV9 and TRBJ2-3; 9 bases are shared with TRBD2. Germline values: CDR1 SGDLS, CDR2 YYNGEE. The V gene end was trimmed by 0 bases and the J gene end by 3 bases; junction bases not matched to a gene: 8. The CDR3 extends over 17 amino acids. The CDR3 coding sequence is TGTGCCAGCAGCGTAGGTAGCGGGAGCCCTGATACAGATACGCAGTATTTT. Translated: CASSVGSGSPDTDTQYF.

V usage is TRBV5-1 and J usage is TRBJ2-1; 12 bases are a match to TRBD2. The germline V gene encodes CDR1 SGHRS and CDR2 YFSETQ. V lost 4 bases, J lost 7 bases, and 6 bases stayed unmatched. CDR3 length equals 15 residues. CDR3 sequence (DNA): TGCGCCAGCAGCACCGGACTAGCGGGATTTAATGAGCAGTTCTTC. Encoded protein: CASSTGLAGFNEQFF.

This chain connects TRBV7-9 to TRBJ1-1; D is perhaps TRBD1 (5 bases). CDR1 is SEHNR, CDR2 FQNEAQ, per germline (reference sequence). V dropped 1 base and J dropped 0 bases, with 15 bases sitting between them. CDR3 size: 17 residues. Here the CDR3 DNA reads TGTGCCAGCAGCTTAGTCATGACAGAGCTTATGAACACTGAAGCTTTCTTT. Translating gives CASSLVMTELMNTEAFF.

The gene calls are TRBV2 and TRBJ1-4, with D perhaps matching TRBD1 (6 bases). CDR3 size: 15 residues. Germline V CDR1 and CDR2: SNHLY, FYNNEI. V lost 4 bases, J lost 6 bases, and 15 bases lay in between. The CDR3: CASSGTGTHYEKLFF. CDR3 sequence (DNA): TGTGCCAGCAGTGGTACCGGGACACATTATGAAAAACTGTTTTTT.

V usage is TRBV4-3 and J usage is TRBJ2-7; D call uncertain. V was clipped by 2 bases and J by 5 bases, with 10 bases between them. The CDR3 length is 13 residues. Germline assignment: CDR1 LGHNA and CDR2 YSLEER. The chain's CDR3 is CASSQNERHEQYF. In DNA, the CDR3 is TGCGCCAGCAGCCAAAACGAGAGGCACGAGCAGTACTTC.

The chain uses TRBV6-1 and TRBJ2-1, with 9 bases matching TRBD2. Germline assignment: CDR1 MNHNS and CDR2 SASEGT. There are 13 residues in the CDR3. Unmatched junction bases numbered 3, after V lost 9 bases and J lost 3 bases. The CDR3 region is CASSGSYYNEQFF. CDR3 coding DNA: TGTGCCAGTAGCGGGAGTTACTACAATGAGCAGTTCTTC.

The chain carries TRBV5-4 and TRBJ1-6, with a tentative D call TRBD1 (5 bases). CDR1 is SGHNT and CDR2 is YYREEE in the germline V gene (reference sequence). The V end was cut by 0 bases, the J end by 7 bases, with 8 bases between. The CDR3 totals 14 residues. The CDR3 nucleotides are TGTGCCAGCAGCTTGGGGGGCCAAAATTCACCCCTCCACTTT. This translates into CASSLGGQNSPLHF.

V usage is TRBV19 and J usage is TRBJ2-7; D is ambiguous. This CDR3 region has 15 residues. In germline, CDR1 is LNHDA, CDR2 SQIVND (reference sequence). The V gene lost 4 bases and the J gene lost 0 bases, with 13 bases spanning the gap. The CDR3, as DNA: TGTGCCAGTAGTACCCTTGGCCCTCACTCCTACGAGCAGTACTTC. This encodes CASSTLGPHSYEQYF.

The chain links TRBV15 to TRBJ2-3; possibly TRBD1 or TRBD2 for D (5 bases each). This CDR3 contains 17 residues. The V gene's germline CDR1 is LNHNV and CDR2 YYDKDF (reference sequence). V gave up 0 bases and J gave up 1 base, with 14 bases separating them. For the CDR3, the DNA is TGTGCCACCAGCAGAGATCCACCACGGGACCGCACAGATACGCAGTATTTT. Amino acid sequence: CATSRDPPRDRTDTQYF.

This clone was seen a single time. The V and J genes are TRBV2 and TRBJ2-7, with 15 bases lining up with TRBD2. CDR1 and CDR2 from the germline V gene are SNHLY and FYNNEI. The CDR3 loop spans 18 amino acids. The J segment lost 3 bases and the V segment lost 0 bases, leaving 6 bases of the junction unmatched. The CDR3 DNA is TGTGCCAGCAGTGAAGCGCTTGGGACTAGCGGGAGGTACTACGAGCAGTACTTC. Its protein is CASSEALGTSGRYYEQYF. Based on the CDR3 plus reference TRBV2 and TRBJ2-7, the full variable domain is EPEVTQTPSHQVTQMGQEVILRCVPISNHLYFYWYRQILGQKVEFLVSFYNNEISEKSEIFDDQFSVERPDGSNFTLKIRSTKLEDSAMYFCASSEALGTSGRYYEQYFGPGTRLTVT.

This chain connects TRBV4-3 to TRBJ2-3; D unclear. Deletions cut 1 base from V and 2 bases from J, with 19 bases between. In germline, CDR1 is LGHNA, CDR2 YSLEER. The CDR3 has 18 residues. Here the CDR3 reads CASSQAPVGGQITDTQYF. The CDR3 coding sequence is TGCGCCAGCAGCCAAGCGCCCGTTGGCGGTCAGATCACAGATACGCAGTATTTT.

Worth noting for this clone: In the same sample, other DNA sequences code for this CDR3. The chain uses TRBV7-2 and TRBJ2-3; 10 positions agree with TRBD2. The CDR3 covers 15 residues. CDR1 and CDR2 from the germline V gene are SGHTA and FQGNSA. J lost 2 bases, V lost 5 bases, and 4 bases had no gene match. The CDR3 here is CASSLLAGVTDTQYF. CDR3 nucleotides: TGTGCCAGCAGCCTTCTAGCGGGAGTCACAGATACGCAGTATTTT. Supplemented by reference TRBV7-2 and TRBJ2-3, the full variable domain reads GAGVSQSPSNKVTEKGKDVELRCDPISGHTALYWYRQSLGQGLEFLIYFQGNSAPDKSGLPSDRFSAERTGGSVSTLTIQRTQQEDSAVYLCASSLLAGVTDTQYFGPGTRLTVL.

The rearrangement links TRBV5-8 to TRBJ1-5, with TRBD1 identical over 7 bases. Germline CDR1 SGHTS, CDR2 YDEGEE. Unmatched junction bases numbered 5, after V lost 5 bases and J lost 3 bases. The CDR3 length is 14 residues. CDR3 residues: CASSYRGLNQPQHF. CDR3 DNA sequence: TGTGCCAGCAGTTATAGGGGGCTCAATCAGCCCCAGCATTTT.

CDR3 region: CAISESGQGKRETAYNEQFF. The CDR3 region has the DNA TGTGCCATCAGTGAGTCCGGACAGGGAAAGCGGGAGACTGCCTACAATGAGCAGTTCTTC. V gene TRBV10-3 combines with J gene TRBJ2-1; D might be TRBD1 or TRBD2, each matching 8 bases. V lost 0 bases and J lost 2, with 23 bases in between. The germline gives CDR1 ENHRY, CDR2 SYGVKD. The CDR3 contains 20 residues.

Comments on this clone: Distinct nucleotide sequences in the sample also encode this CDR3. This chain links TRBV7-9 with TRBJ1-2, with D unclear. CDR1 is SEHNR, CDR2 FQNEAQ, per germline (reference sequence). Between the trimmed V and J ends, which lost 1 base and 4 bases, there was a span of 10 bases. The length of the CDR3 is 14 residues. The CDR3 nucleotides read TGTGCCAGCAGCTTAGGGGGAGGGCTCTATGGCTACACCTTC. Translating it yields CASSLGGGLYGYTF. Looking up the rest from reference TRBV7-9 and TRBJ1-2 gives the full variable domain: DTGVSQNPRHKITKRGQNVTFRCDPISEHNRLYWYRQTLGQGPEFLTYFQNEAQLEKSRLLSDRFSAERPKGSFSTLEIQRTEQGDSAMYLCASSLGGGLYGYTFGSGTRLTVV.

A note on this clone: This CDR3 is also generated by other DNA sequences in the sample. V gene TRBV4-3 combines with J gene TRBJ2-3; D assignment may be TRBD1 or TRBD2 (5 bases each). V lost 1 base and J 6 bases, leaving 8 bases between the germline ends. CDR3 length: 13 amino acids. Germline V CDR1 and CDR2: LGHNA, YSLEER. CDR3 DNA: TGCGCCAGCAGCCAAGTATGGGGGGATACGCAGTATTTT. This translates into CASSQVWGDTQYF.